The 27 T cell receptor beta chains below were found in one sample sequenced in a study of Graves' ophthalmopathy and Graves' hyperthyroidism (dated by TCRdb to between 2017 and 2018). TCRdb names Illumina HiSeq 2000 as the instrument used. For repertoire sequencing, the TCR beta CDR3 regions were amplified from RNA transcripts. HTBI primers and the Qiagen OneStep RT-PCR kit were used in a first-round RT-PCR, which was followed by a second-round multiplex PCR, size selection and purification. TCRdb applied fastp at Q25 and MiXCR to the public reads, then kept only in-frame beta chains. Rows are unified per CDR3 protein, each entry keeping the most common DNA and genes. This sample has roughly 1.1 million distinct CDR3 sequences in its table, and about 36% of those were observed once. The top ten clonotypes cover 11% of the sample. The sequencing input was peripheral blood or thyroid tissue (not recorded which). Every receptor here comes from an adult man with Graves' hyperthyroidism.

With regard to this clonotype: A much larger clone sits a single nucleotide away, making a read error possible. J is TRBJ2-5 and V is TRBV7-9; 11 bases are a match to TRBD2. The CDR3 is 17 residues long. V lost 6 bases to trimming and J lost 1 base; unmatched junction nucleotides: 10. Germline CDR1 and CDR2: SEHNR and FQNEAQ (reference sequence). CDR3 in DNA: TGTGCCAGCAGTCGCCGAACTAGCGGGGGAACCCAAGAGACCCAGTACTTC. Amino acid sequence: CASSRRTSGGTQETQYF.

In its sample, this clonotype was seen many times. The rearrangement uses TRBV7-9 and TRBJ1-1; 7 bases agree with TRBD1. Germline assignment: CDR1 SEHNR and CDR2 FQNEAQ (reference sequence). The CDR3 covers 17 residues. V lost 3 bases and J lost 0; bases outside the gene matches: 10. The CDR3 DNA is TGTGCCAGCAGCTTGCCAAGGGGGCGGGGAGTGAACACTGAAGCTTTCTTT. It encodes CASSLPRGRGVNTEAFF. Looking up the rest from reference TRBV7-9 and TRBJ1-1 gives the full variable domain: DTGVSQNPRHKITKRGQNVTFRCDPISEHNRLYWYRQTLGQGPEFLTYFQNEAQLEKSRLLSDRFSAERPKGSFSTLEIQRTEQGDSAMYLCASSLPRGRGVNTEAFFGQGTRLTVV.

The chain uses TRBV12-5 and TRBJ1-5; TRBD1 matches 9 bases. Germline V gene lookup returns CDR1 LGHNT and CDR2 FRNRAP. This CDR3 has 14 amino acids. The DNA for the CDR3 is TGTGCCAGCAGTGGACAGGGGCTACATCAGCCCCAGCATTTT. Its translation is CASSGQGLHQPQHF.

This clonotype has at least ten counts. DNA of the CDR3: TGCAGCGTTGAAGAGGGTGGACAGGGAGACTCTGGGGCCAACGTCCTGACTTTC. This sequence encodes CSVEEGGQGDSGANVLTF. This chain joins TRBV29-1 and TRBJ2-6; TRBD1 matches at 8 bases. The CDR3 is 18 amino acids. The germline CDR1 and CDR2 sequences are SQVTM and ANQGSEA. The ends lost 0 bases at V and 0 bases at J; junction bases unmatched: 7.

This clonotype was seen only a few times. The chain recombines TRBV20-1 with TRBJ2-7; D might be TRBD2 (5 bases). CDR1 DFQATT and CDR2 SNEGSKA come from the germline V gene (reference sequence). Trimming removed 3 bases from V and 5 bases from J, with 17 bases in between. This CDR3 has 14 residues. The CDR3 DNA reads as TGCAGTGCTAGTCGGGGATTCGCCGCCCACGAGCAGTACTTC. Its translation is CSASRGFAAHEQYF.

This sequence joins TRBV6-1 and TRBJ1-5; 7 bases map to TRBD1. From germline, CDR1 is MNHNS and CDR2 SASEGT. Trimming cost V 5 bases and J 2 bases; bases outside gene matches: 9. The CDR3 has 16 amino acids. This CDR3 is CASSLQGVGGNQPQHF. The CDR3 DNA reads TGTGCCAGCAGTCTCCAGGGGGTAGGAGGCAATCAGCCCCAGCATTTT.

This clonotype was detected many times. The chain couples TRBV7-2 to TRBJ1-4, with 8 bases identical to TRBD1. CDR1 and CDR2 from the germline V gene are SGHTA and FQGNSA. Losses at the gene ends were 5 bases for V and 6 bases for J; bases not matched to a gene: 5. The CDR3 contains 14 residues. The CDR3 protein is CASSPDRGYEKLFF. The CDR3 DNA follows: TGTGCCAGCAGCCCCGACAGGGGTTATGAAAAACTGTTTTTT.

The rearrangement uses TRBV10-2 and TRBJ2-5, with TRBD1 identical over 7 bases. V lost 0 bases, J lost 5 bases, and 6 bases stayed unmatched. CDR3 length: 15 residues. Per germline, CDR1 WSHSY and CDR2 SAAADI. CDR3 nucleotides: TGCGCCAGCAGTGAGTCGGTGACAGGGCCGGAGACCCAGTACTTC. It codes for CASSESVTGPETQYF.

There are many counts of this clonotype. The V gene is TRBV5-5, the J gene TRBJ1-3; D call uncertain. Trimming took off 0 bases at V and 2 bases at J, with 3 bases between the two ends. The germline V gene encodes CDR1 SGHKS and CDR2 YYEKEE (reference sequence). The CDR3 runs to 13 residues. In DNA, the CDR3 is TGTGCCAGCAGCTTGGTTCCTGGAAACACCATATATTTT. Its translation is CASSLVPGNTIYF.

This chain uses TRBV7-2 with TRBJ2-5, with D tentatively TRBD2 (5 bases). The V end was cut by 3 bases, the J end by 1 base, with 24 bases between. Germline V gives CDR1 SGHTA, CDR2 FQGNSA. This CDR3 comprises 19 residues. The CDR3 is CASSFLAGRGLGSQETQYF. The CDR3 DNA follows: TGTGCCAGCAGCTTTCTGGCCGGCCGCGGGCTAGGTTCCCAAGAGACCCAGTACTTC.

This clonotype was recorded at least ten times. V gene TRBV19 combines with J gene TRBJ2-7; 9 positions agree with TRBD1. Germline assignment: CDR1 LNHDA and CDR2 SQIVND (reference sequence). V lost 5 bases and J lost 2; bases outside the gene matches: 7. The CDR3 consists of 15 residues. CDR3 sequence (DNA): TGTGCCAGTAGTCAAGGGACAGGGAGTCCCTACGAGCAGTACTTC. This codes for CASSQGTGSPYEQYF.

Worth noting for this clonotype: Given a much more abundant clone one base away, this may be a read error. The gene calls are TRBV19 and TRBJ1-4; D might be TRBD1 (5 bases). Between the trimmed V and J ends, which lost 4 bases and 2 bases, there was a span of 14 bases. This CDR3 has 16 amino acids. Germline loops: CDR1 LNHDA, CDR2 SQIVND (reference sequence). CDR3 loop: CASSTDDSPTNEKLFF. The CDR3 nucleotides read TGTGCCAGTAGTACTGACGACAGCCCGACTAATGAAAAACTGTTTTTT.

On this clonotype itself: Germline is not matched at one junction end, which may reflect a read error. The chain joins TRBV9 to TRBJ2-7, with 7 bases aligning to TRBD1. The germline V gene has CDR1 SGDLS and CDR2 YYNGEE. The CDR3 contains 17 residues. CDR3 DNA: TGCGCCAGCTGCGAAGGGGGCGGAACTGTTCGATTTGACGAGCAGTACTTC. As protein: CASCEGGGTVRFDEQYF.

This clonotype has only one observation. This chain connects TRBV10-3 to TRBJ2-5; 12 nucleotides align to TRBD1. CDR1 ENHRY and CDR2 SYGVKD come from the germline V gene. The V segment lost 2 bases and the J segment 4 bases; nucleotides outside the gene matches: 11. The CDR3 is 18 residues long. The CDR3 DNA reads TGTGCCATCAGTGAGGGACTATGGGGGACAGGGGGCAGAGAGACCCAGTACTTC. Translating gives CAISEGLWGTGGRETQYF.

J is TRBJ2-5 and V is TRBV6-5; D possibly corresponds to TRBD2 (7 bases). There are 16 residues in the CDR3. Germline assignment: CDR1 MNHEY and CDR2 SVGAGI. V was clipped by 6 bases and J by 7 bases, with 24 bases between them. CDR3 DNA sequence: TGTGCCAGCAGATCCCTCCTAGGGGGGGCGTTGGGGACCCAGTACTTC. This sequence encodes CASRSLLGGALGTQYF.

This clonotype was detected ten times or more. The chain is built from TRBV7-2 and TRBJ2-7; 11 bases align to TRBD2. Germline V gives CDR1 SGHTA, CDR2 FQGNSA. V was pared by 6 bases and J by 4 bases, with 5 bases of the junction left unmatched. This CDR3 comprises 14 residues. CDR3 amino acids: CASRIAGGLYEQYF. CDR3 DNA sequence: TGTGCCAGCAGGATAGCGGGGGGGCTGTACGAGCAGTACTTC.

In the case of this clonotype: A much larger clonotype is one base distant, so this may be a read error. The chain employs TRBV5-5 and TRBJ2-2; perhaps TRBD2 as D (6 bases). This CDR3 contains 14 residues. The V end was cut by 4 bases, the J end by 13 bases, with 20 bases between. Germline CDR1 is SGHKS and CDR2 is YYEKEE (reference sequence). The CDR3 DNA reads as TGTGCCAGCAGCCTCCGACTAGACGGCCGGGGGCTGTTTTTT. This sequence encodes CASSLRLDGRGLFF. The complete variable domain, with remaining parts taken from reference TRBV5-5 and TRBJ2-2, reads DAGVTQSPTHLIKTRGQQVTLRCSPISGHKSVSWYQQVLGQGPQFIFQYYEKEERGRGNFPDRFSARQFPNYSSELNVNALLLGDSALYLCASSLRLDGRGLFFGEGSRLTVL.

This clonotype was seen ten or more times. The chain has TRBV15 and TRBJ1-5; D ambiguous. The germline CDR1 and CDR2 sequences are LNHNV and YYDKDF (reference sequence). V lost 2 bases and J 0 bases, leaving 11 bases between the germline ends. The CDR3 extends over 16 amino acids. The CDR3 reads CATSRSRPISNQPQHF. In DNA, the CDR3 is TGTGCCACCAGCAGATCCCGGCCGATTAGCAATCAGCCCCAGCATTTT. Full variable domain (outside the CDR3, taken from reference TRBV15 and TRBJ1-5): DAMVIQNPRYQVTQFGKPVTLSCSQTLNHNVMYWYQQKSSQAPKLLFHYYDKDFNNEADTPDNFQSRRPNTSFCFLDIRSPGLGDTAMYLCATSRSRPISNQPQHFGDGTRLSIL.

This clonotype has at least ten counts. This chain joins TRBV7-2 and TRBJ2-5; the match to TRBD1 covers 11 bases. Germline-derived CDR1 and CDR2 are SGHTA and FQGNSA. V was clipped by 3 bases and J by 5 bases; unmatched bases: 11. The CDR3 is made up of 17 amino acids. The CDR3 spells CASSFSPGTGGFETQYF. DNA of the CDR3: TGTGCCAGCAGCTTTTCCCCCGGGACAGGGGGTTTCGAGACCCAGTACTTC.

The table lists this clonotype with a few counts. The chain is built from TRBV5-1 and TRBJ2-5; no clear D. Germline V gene sequence: CDR1 SGHRS, CDR2 YFSETQ. Trimming cost V 0 bases and J 3 bases, with 12 bases left between them. This CDR3 has 15 amino acids. CDR3 coding DNA: TGCGCCAGCAGCTTGGAGGAGCGCAAAAAAGAGACCCAGTACTTC. Protein: CASSLEERKKETQYF.

The chain employs TRBV5-8 and TRBJ2-7; TRBD1 aligns across 9 bases. The CDR3 contains 13 residues. The J segment lost 5 bases and the V segment lost 3 bases, leaving 3 bases of the junction unmatched. In germline, CDR1 is SGHTS, CDR2 YDEGEE. CDR3 sequence (DNA): TGTGCCAGCAGCTGGGGGACAGGGAACGAGCAGTACTTC. As protein: CASSWGTGNEQYF.

This clonotype was detected only once. The chain employs TRBV15 and TRBJ2-7, with TRBD2 matching over 8 bases. V lost 1 base and J lost 6; bases outside the gene matches: 14. This CDR3 has 17 residues. Germline CDR1 LNHNV, CDR2 YYDKDF (reference sequence). The CDR3 region is CATSRGSASGSPSEQYF. The CDR3 DNA sequence: TGTGCCACCAGCAGAGGTTCGGCTAGCGGGTCCCCTAGCGAGCAGTACTTC.

This clonotype was seen at least ten times. The CDR3 spells CASSLGTSGPKETQYF. The CDR3 DNA reads as TGTGCCAGCAGCCTCGGGACTAGCGGACCGAAAGAGACCCAGTACTTC. The V call is TRBV7-9, the J call TRBJ2-5; 11 nucleotides align to TRBD2. The CDR3 extends over 16 amino acids. Germline V gene lookup returns CDR1 SEHNR and CDR2 FQNEAQ (reference sequence). V lost 5 bases and J lost 3; bases outside the gene matches: 8.

This clonotype appeared a few times. This rearrangement joins TRBV10-3 to TRBJ2-5; TRBD2 aligns across 12 bases. CDR1 is ENHRY and CDR2 is SYGVKD in the germline V gene. The trim removed 6 bases at V and 0 bases at J, leaving 2 bases unmatched. The CDR3 totals 15 residues. In DNA form, the CDR3 reads TGTGCCATCAGAGGGACTAGCGGGTACCAAGAGACCCAGTACTTC. Its protein product is CAIRGTSGYQETQYF.

This clonotype was counted ten times or more. V and J are TRBV6-5 and TRBJ1-2; tentatively, D is TRBD1 (5 bases). This CDR3 contains 12 residues. With 6 bases removed from V and 7 bases from J, the gap between germline ends came to 12 bases. From germline, CDR1 is MNHEY and CDR2 SVGAGI. The CDR3: CASSHDRIGYTF. CDR3 DNA sequence: TGTGCCAGCAGCCACGACAGAATTGGCTACACCTTC.

Details on this clonotype: A read error may produce the germline difference seen at one junction end. This sequence joins TRBV25-1 and TRBJ2-2; a possible D gene is TRBD1 (7 bases). The V gene's germline CDR1 is MGHDK and CDR2 SYGVNS. The CDR3 spans 15 residues. CDR3 loop: CASGGTVTNTGELFF. CDR3 sequence (DNA): TGTGCCAGCGGGGGGACAGTCACGAACACCGGGGAGCTGTTCTTT.

This clonotype was seen more than once but under ten times. The chain combines TRBV10-3 with TRBJ1-1, with unresolved D. The CDR3 runs 14 residues. V was trimmed by 2 bases and J by 4 bases, leaving 11 bases between them. Germline CDR1 and CDR2: ENHRY and SYGVKD. Written as DNA, the CDR3 is TGTGCCATCAGTGAGAAATGGGGAGGCACTGAAGCTTTCTTT. It encodes CAISEKWGGTEAFF.